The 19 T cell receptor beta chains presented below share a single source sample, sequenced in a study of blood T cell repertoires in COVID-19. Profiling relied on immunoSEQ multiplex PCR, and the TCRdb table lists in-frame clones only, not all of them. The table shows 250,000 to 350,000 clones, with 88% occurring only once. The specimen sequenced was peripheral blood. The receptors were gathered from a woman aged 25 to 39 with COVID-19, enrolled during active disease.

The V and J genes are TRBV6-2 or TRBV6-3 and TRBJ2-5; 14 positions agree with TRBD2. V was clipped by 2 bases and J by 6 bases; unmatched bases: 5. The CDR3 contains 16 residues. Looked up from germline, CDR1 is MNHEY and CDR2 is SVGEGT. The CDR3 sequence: CASSYPGTSGRKTQYF. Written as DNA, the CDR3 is TGTGCCAGCAGTTACCCCGGGACTAGCGGGAGAAAGACCCAGTACTTC.

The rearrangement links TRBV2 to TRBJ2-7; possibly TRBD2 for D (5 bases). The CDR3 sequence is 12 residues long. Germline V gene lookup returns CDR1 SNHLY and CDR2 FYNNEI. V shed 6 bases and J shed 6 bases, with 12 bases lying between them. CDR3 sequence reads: CASRISRGEQYF. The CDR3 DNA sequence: TGTGCCAGCAGAATATCACGGGGCGAGCAGTACTTC. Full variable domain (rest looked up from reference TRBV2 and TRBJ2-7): EPEVTQTPSHQVTQMGQEVILRCVPISNHLYFYWYRQILGQKVEFLVSFYNNEISEKSEIFDDQFSVERPDGSNFTLKIRSTKLEDSAMYFCASRISRGEQYFGPGTRLTVT.

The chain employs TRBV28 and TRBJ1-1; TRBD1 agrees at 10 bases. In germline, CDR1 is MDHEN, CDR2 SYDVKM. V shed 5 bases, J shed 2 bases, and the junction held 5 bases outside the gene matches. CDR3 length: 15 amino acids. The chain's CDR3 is CASSTMTGGNTEAFF. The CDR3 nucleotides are TGTGCCAGCAGTACAATGACAGGGGGCAACACTGAAGCTTTCTTT.

The CDR3 loop reads CATSRAYADSPLHF. The CDR3 region has the DNA TGTGCCACCAGCAGAGCCTATGCTGATTCACCCCTCCACTTT. The genes are TRBV15 and TRBJ1-6; no definite D call. With 1 base removed from V and 8 bases from J, the gap between germline ends came to 9 bases. Germline V CDR1 and CDR2: LNHNV, YYDKDF (reference sequence). The CDR3 is made up of 14 amino acids.

CDR3 DNA: TGTGCCAGCTCGAGACAGGGGAGCAATCAGCCCCAGCATTTT. Translating gives CASSRQGSNQPQHF. This chain joins TRBV18 and TRBJ1-5, with 8 bases aligning to TRBD1. CDR1 and CDR2 from the germline V gene are KGHSH and LQKENI. The CDR3 consists of 14 residues. After removal of 6 bases from V and 1 base from J, the junction contained 2 bases not matched to a gene.

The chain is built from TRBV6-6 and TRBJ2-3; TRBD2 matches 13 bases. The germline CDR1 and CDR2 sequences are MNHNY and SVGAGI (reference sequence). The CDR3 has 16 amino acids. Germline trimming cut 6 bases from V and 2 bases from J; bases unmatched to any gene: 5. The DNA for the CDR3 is TGTGCCAGCAGCCGAGGGACTAGCGGGACCACAGATACGCAGTATTTT. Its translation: CASSRGTSGTTDTQYF.

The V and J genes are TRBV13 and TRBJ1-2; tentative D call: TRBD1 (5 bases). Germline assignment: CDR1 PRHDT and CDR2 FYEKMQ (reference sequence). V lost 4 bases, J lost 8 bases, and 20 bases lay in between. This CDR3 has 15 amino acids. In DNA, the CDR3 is TGTGCCAGCAGCTCCAGAGCAGACAGAGCCCTGGGCTACACCTTC. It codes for CASSSRADRALGYTF.

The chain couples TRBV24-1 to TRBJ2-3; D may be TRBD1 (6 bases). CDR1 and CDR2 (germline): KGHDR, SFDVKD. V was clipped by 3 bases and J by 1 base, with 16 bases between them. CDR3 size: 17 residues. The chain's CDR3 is CATSDTHRVWGTDTQYF. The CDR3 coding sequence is TGTGCCACCAGTGATACCCACAGGGTGTGGGGCACAGATACGCAGTATTTT.

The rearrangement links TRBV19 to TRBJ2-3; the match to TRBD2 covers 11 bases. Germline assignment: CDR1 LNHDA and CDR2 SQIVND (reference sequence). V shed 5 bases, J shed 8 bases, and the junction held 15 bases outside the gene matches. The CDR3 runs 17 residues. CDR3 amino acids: CASSPGGGSGRGGTQYF. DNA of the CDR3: TGTGCCAGTAGTCCAGGCGGCGGTAGCGGGAGGGGTGGTACGCAGTATTTT. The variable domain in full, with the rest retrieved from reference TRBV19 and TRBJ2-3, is DGGITQSPKYLFRKEGQNVTLSCEQNLNHDAMYWYRQDPGQGLRLIYYSQIVNDFQKGDIAEGYSVSREKKESFPLTVTSAQKNPTAFYLCASSPGGGSGRGGTQYFGPGTRLTVL.

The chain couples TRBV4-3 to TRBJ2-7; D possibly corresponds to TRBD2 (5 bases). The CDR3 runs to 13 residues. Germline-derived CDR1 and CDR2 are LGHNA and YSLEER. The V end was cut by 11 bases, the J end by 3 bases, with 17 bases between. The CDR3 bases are TGCGCCGAGGCAGAGGGCCCGGTCTACGAGCAGTACTTC. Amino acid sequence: CAEAEGPVYEQYF.

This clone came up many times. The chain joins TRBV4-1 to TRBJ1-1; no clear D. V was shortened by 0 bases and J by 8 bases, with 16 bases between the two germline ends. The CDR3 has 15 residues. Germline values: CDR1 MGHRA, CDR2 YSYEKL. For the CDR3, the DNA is TGCGCCAGCAGCCAAGATCGTGCGGGAGGCGGAGAAGCTTTCTTT. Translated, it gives CASSQDRAGGGEAFF.

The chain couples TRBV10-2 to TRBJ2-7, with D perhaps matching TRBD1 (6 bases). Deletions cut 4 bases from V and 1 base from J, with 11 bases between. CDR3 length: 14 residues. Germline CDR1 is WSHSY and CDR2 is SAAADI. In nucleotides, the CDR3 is TGCGCCAGCAGTGGGGGGCTCGAATCCTACGAGCAGTACTTC. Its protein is CASSGGLESYEQYF.

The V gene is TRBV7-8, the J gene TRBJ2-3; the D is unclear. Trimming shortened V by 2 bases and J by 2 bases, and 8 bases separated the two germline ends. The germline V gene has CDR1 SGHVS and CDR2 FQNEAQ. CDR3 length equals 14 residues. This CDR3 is CASSLSVNTDTQYF. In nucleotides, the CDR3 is TGTGCCAGCAGCTTATCTGTAAACACAGATACGCAGTATTTT.

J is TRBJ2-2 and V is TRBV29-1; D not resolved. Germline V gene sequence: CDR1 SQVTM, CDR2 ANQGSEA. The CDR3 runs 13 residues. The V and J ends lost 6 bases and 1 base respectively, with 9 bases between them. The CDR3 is CSVRHRNTGELFF. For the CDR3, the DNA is TGCAGCGTCCGACATAGGAACACCGGGGAGCTGTTTTTT.

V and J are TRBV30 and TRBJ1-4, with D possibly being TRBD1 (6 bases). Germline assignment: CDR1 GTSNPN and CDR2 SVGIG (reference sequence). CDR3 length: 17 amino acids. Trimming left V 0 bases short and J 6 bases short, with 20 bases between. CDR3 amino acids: CAWSVLPPGDGDEKLFF. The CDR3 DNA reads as TGTGCCTGGAGTGTACTTCCCCCAGGGGACGGTGATGAAAAACTGTTTTTT.

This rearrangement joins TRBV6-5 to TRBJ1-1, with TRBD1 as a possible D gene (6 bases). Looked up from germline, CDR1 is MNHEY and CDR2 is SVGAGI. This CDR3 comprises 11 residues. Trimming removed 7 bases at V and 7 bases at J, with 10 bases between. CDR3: CASNRANEAFF. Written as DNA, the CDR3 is TGTGCCAGCAACAGGGCTAATGAAGCTTTCTTT.

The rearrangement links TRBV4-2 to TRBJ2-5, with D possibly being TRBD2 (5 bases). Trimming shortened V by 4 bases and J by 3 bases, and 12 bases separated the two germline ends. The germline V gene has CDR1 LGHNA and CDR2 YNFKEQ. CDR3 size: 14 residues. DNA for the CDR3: TGTGCCAGCAGCCGGTCGGTGCGGGAAGAGACCCAGTACTTC. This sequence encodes CASSRSVREETQYF.

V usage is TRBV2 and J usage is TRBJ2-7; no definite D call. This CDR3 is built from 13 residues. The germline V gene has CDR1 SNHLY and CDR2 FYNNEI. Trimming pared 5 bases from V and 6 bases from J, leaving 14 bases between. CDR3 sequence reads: CASSSGTFGEQYF. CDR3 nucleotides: TGTGCCAGCAGTTCTGGTACCTTCGGCGAGCAGTACTTC.

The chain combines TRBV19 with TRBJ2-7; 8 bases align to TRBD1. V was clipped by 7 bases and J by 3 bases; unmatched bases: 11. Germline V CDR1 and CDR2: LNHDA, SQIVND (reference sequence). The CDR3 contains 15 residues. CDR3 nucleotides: TGTGCCAGTACCAATGGAGGGACAGGTCTCTACGAGCAGTACTTC. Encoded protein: CASTNGGTGLYEQYF.